The 14 T cell receptor beta chains given below trace back to one sample, sequenced in a study of shared clonotypes between healthy human individuals. The naive CD8 subset, CD45RO-negative cells positively selected for CCR7, excluded terminally differentiated effector memory CD45RA+ cells. The method was immunoSEQ multiplex PCR; TCRdb's version includes in-frame clones alone and lacks a portion of them. The table includes about 2 million clones, about 95% detected once. The sequenced material came from naive CD8+ T cells sorted from blood. The receptors were gathered from a man aged 18 to 29 in good health.

This clone is a singleton in its sample. The sample contains more than one DNA sequence encoding this CDR3. The chain carries TRBV9 and TRBJ2-2; no definite D call. This CDR3 comprises 14 residues. Per germline, CDR1 SGDLS and CDR2 YYNGEE. The ends were cut back, 3 bases at V and 0 bases at J, with 6 bases in the middle. CDR3 coding DNA: TGTGCCAGCAGCGGGGGTCCGAACACCGGGGAGCTGTTTTTT. Amino acids: CASSGGPNTGELFF.

The chain carries TRBV5-6 and TRBJ2-2; no definite D call. The CDR3 length is 12 residues. V lost 4 bases, J lost 5 bases, and 6 bases lay in between. Germline V gene sequence: CDR1 SGHDT, CDR2 YYEEEE. In nucleotides, the CDR3 is TGTGCCAGCAGCACCCCGACCGGGGAGCTGTTTTTT. Its protein product is CASSTPTGELFF.

V usage is TRBV6-6 and J usage is TRBJ1-1; no definite D call. Germline lookup yields CDR1 MNHNY and CDR2 SVGAGI (reference sequence). Trimming stripped 7 bases from V and 3 bases from J, with 12 bases between. The CDR3 extends over 13 amino acids. The CDR3 loop reads CASIGITDTEAFF. Here the CDR3 DNA reads TGTGCCAGCATAGGAATAACCGACACTGAAGCTTTCTTT.

The chain couples TRBV6-1 to TRBJ2-7; no reliable D call. V was cut by 3 bases and J by 1 base, with 7 bases left in between. CDR3 length: 13 amino acids. Germline lookup yields CDR1 MNHNS and CDR2 SASEGT. In DNA, the CDR3 is TGTGCCAGCAGTGAGCAGGATTCCTACGAGCAGTACTTC. Translation gives CASSEQDSYEQYF.

This chain connects TRBV6-1 to TRBJ2-5, with TRBD1 identical over 8 bases. This CDR3 is 16 amino acids long. Germline loops: CDR1 MNHNS, CDR2 SASEGT. The trim removed 4 bases at V and 5 bases at J, leaving 12 bases unmatched. CDR3 residues: CASSGTGQGPGETQYF. The DNA of the CDR3 is TGTGCCAGCAGTGGGACTGGACAGGGCCCAGGGGAGACCCAGTACTTC.

About this clone itself: The sample holds other DNA sequences that translate to the same CDR3. The chain has TRBV5-6 and TRBJ2-5; D gene unclear. V dropped 0 bases and J dropped 7 bases, with 4 bases sitting between them. This CDR3 region has 11 residues. In germline, CDR1 is SGHDT, CDR2 YYEEEE. The CDR3 coding sequence is TGTGCCAGCAGCTTGGGCGGGACCCAGTACTTC. It yields the protein CASSLGGTQYF.

This clone appeared once. The chain has TRBV7-3 and TRBJ2-5; 8 nucleotides align to TRBD2. The V segment lost 5 bases and the J segment 0 bases; nucleotides outside the gene matches: 5. The CDR3 totals 15 residues. Germline CDR1 is SGHTA and CDR2 is FQGTGA. The CDR3 reads CASSQLAGNQETQYF. CDR3 DNA sequence: TGTGCCAGCAGCCAGTTAGCGGGGAACCAAGAGACCCAGTACTTC.

This clone has a single count. This CDR3 is missing its conserved last phenylalanine or tryptophan, likely due to a read error. Because the CDR3's place on the DNA is in doubt, the DNA is left out and the CDR3 is given as listed by TCRdb. The chain links TRBV7-2 to TRBJ1-1. The CDR3 is 12 residues long, counting both termini. Germline V gives CDR1 SGHTA, CDR2 FQGNSA. The CDR3 sequence is CASSPVGGLPVL.

V gene TRBV13 combines with J gene TRBJ2-1; 11 bases fit TRBD1. Trimming removed 4 bases from V and 2 bases from J; junction bases left unmatched: 4. CDR3 length: 16 amino acids. CDR1 is PRHDT and CDR2 is FYEKMQ in the germline V gene (reference sequence). CDR3 amino acids: CASSSPGQGAYNEQFF. The CDR3 region has the DNA TGTGCCAGCAGCTCCCCGGGACAGGGGGCCTACAATGAGCAGTTCTTC.

The chain joins TRBV6-1 to TRBJ1-5; D not certain. The CDR3 length is 15 residues. Germline CDR1 and CDR2: MNHNS and SASEGT. Trimming removed 2 bases from V and 2 bases from J, with 10 bases in between. Written as DNA, the CDR3 is TGTGCCAGCAGTGAATGGGATATGGGCAATCAGCCCCAGCATTTT. It translates to CASSEWDMGNQPQHF.

The rearrangement links TRBV5-6 to TRBJ2-7; D might be TRBD2 (6 bases). This CDR3 has 14 residues. Germline loops: CDR1 SGHDT, CDR2 YYEEEE. Trimming cost V 4 bases and J 3 bases, with 14 bases left between them. The CDR3 DNA sequence: TGTGCCAGCAGCCCGGACACGGGACTCTACGAGCAGTACTTC. Its protein is CASSPDTGLYEQYF.

CDR3 protein: CASSLDRGWYGYTF. The CDR3 DNA reads TGTGCCAGCAGTCTGGACAGGGGGTGGTATGGCTACACCTTC. This chain uses TRBV2 with TRBJ1-2; TRBD1 matches at 10 bases. The CDR3 length is 14 residues. Trimming took 5 bases from V and 5 from J; bases not matched to a gene: 5. Germline V gene sequence: CDR1 SNHLY, CDR2 FYNNEI.

As concerns this clone: Germline is not matched at one junction end, which may reflect a read error. The chain combines TRBV5-6 with TRBJ1-2; D unresolved. CDR1 is SGHDT, CDR2 YYEEEE, per germline. CDR3 length: 11 residues. The chain's CDR3 is CASSLGEGPFF. The CDR3 DNA sequence: TGTGCCAGCAGCCTGGGTGAAGGACCCTTTTTC. Full variable domain (remainder filled in from reference TRBV5-6 and TRBJ1-2): DAGVTQSPTHLIKTRGQQVTLRCSPKSGHDTVSWYQQALGQGPQFIFQYYEEEERQRGNFPDRFSGHQFPNYSSELNVNALLLGDSALYLCASSLGEGPFFGSGTRLTVV.

CDR3 DNA: TGTGCCAGCAGCGGAACACCGGGACAGGGACTCTACGAGCAGTACTTC. Protein sequence: CASSGTPGQGLYEQYF. The chain employs TRBV5-5 and TRBJ2-7; 9 nucleotides line up with TRBD1. The V gene end was trimmed by 4 bases and the J gene end by 3 bases; junction bases not matched to a gene: 11. This CDR3 spans 16 amino acids. The germline V gene encodes CDR1 SGHKS and CDR2 YYEKEE (reference sequence).